This TCR beta chain was identified in a study of stem cell transplantation in POMP-related autoinflammatory disease (dated by TCRdb to about 2021). Looking at the study overall: It was hypothesized that MHC class I-dependent CD8+ T-cell differentiation and positive selection are impaired by defective thymoproteasomes, resulting in skewing of the TRB repertoire. To find out how POMP deficiency affects T-cell receptor beta repertoire diversity and CDR3 characteristics, high-throughput TRB sequencing was used. What the study reported, not specific to this receptor: In PRAID patients, the trend toward lower diversity and increased clonality reached statistical significance only for regulatory T cells. A restricted number of unique TRB V-J gene pairings was observed in PRAID patients. Across all analyzed T-cell subsets, PRAID patients showed a trend toward higher clonality and lower TRB diversity.

Library preparation employed the immunoSEQ multiplex PCR assay. On the authors' methods: Shannon entropy, which takes clonal size distribution into account, was used to quantify repertoire diversity. The Gini-Simpson index (Simpson_1-D) served as the measure of how unequally clonotypes were distributed. TCRdb holds this immuneACCESS table with in-frame rearrangements only. Some clones are missing; in checked studies, unresolved V genes explain under half, and the rest has no known cause. For V, J and clone size, that table is used; D and trimming come from the DNA. This sample is represented by roughly 6,900 clones; roughly four fifths of them were singletons. The ten largest clones add up to 3.5% to 5% of the sample. Taken from the germline V gene, the CDR1 and CDR2 loops are SGDLS and YYNGEE. There are 17 amino acids in the CDR3, from cysteine to phenylalanine inclusive. The read is trimmed to its CDR3 DNA, 51 bases read in frame from base 1. V lost 4 bases and J lost 0 bases, and the count of bases not matched to a germline gene is 11.

On this clone itself: Its antigen is currently not known. One base away there is no much larger clone; base qualities are not given.

Before TRB sequencing, the T-cell subsets, namely conventional T cells, CD8+ T cells, regulatory T cells, and T follicular helper cells, were sorted. The source is a human donor in good health. Here the chain combines TRBV9 and TRBJ2-5; 8 central nucleotides agree with TRBD2. What was sequenced was a CXCR5-defined cell subset from PBMCs. CDR3 reads: CASSSPGERGYQETQYF. At the DNA level, the sequence is TGTGCCAGCAGCTCACCCGGGGAGCGGGGGTACCAAGAGACCCAGTACTTC.